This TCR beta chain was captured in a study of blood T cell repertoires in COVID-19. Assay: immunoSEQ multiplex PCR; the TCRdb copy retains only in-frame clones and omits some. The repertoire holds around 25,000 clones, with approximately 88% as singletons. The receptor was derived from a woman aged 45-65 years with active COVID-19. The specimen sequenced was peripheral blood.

Here the CDR3 DNA reads TGCGCCAGCAGCCCGGCTAGCGCCGGGGAGCTGTTTTTT. Amino acids: CASSPASAGELFF. The chain links TRBV4-1 to TRBJ2-2; TRBD2 might be the D (6 bases). Germline V gene data show CDR1 as MGHRA and CDR2 as YSYEKL. V was pared by 4 bases and J by 6 bases, with 9 bases between. The CDR3 contains 13 residues.